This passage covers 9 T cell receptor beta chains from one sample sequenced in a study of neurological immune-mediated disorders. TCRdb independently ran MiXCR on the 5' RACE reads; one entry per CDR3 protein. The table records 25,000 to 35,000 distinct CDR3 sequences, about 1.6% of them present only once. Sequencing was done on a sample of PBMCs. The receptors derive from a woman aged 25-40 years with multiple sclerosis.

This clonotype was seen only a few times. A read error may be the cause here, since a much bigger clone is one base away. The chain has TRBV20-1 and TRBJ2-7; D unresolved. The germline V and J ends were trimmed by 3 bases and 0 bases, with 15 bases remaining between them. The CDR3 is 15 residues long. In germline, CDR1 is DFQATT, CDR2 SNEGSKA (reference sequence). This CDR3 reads CSARDKGLSSYEQYF. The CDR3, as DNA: TGCAGTGCTAGGGATAAAGGGCTAAGCTCCTACGAGCAGTACTTC.

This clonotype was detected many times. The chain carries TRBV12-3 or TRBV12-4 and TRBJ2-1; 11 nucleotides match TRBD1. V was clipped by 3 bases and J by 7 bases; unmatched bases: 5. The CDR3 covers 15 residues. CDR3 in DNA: TGTGCCAGCAGTTTCGGACAGGGGGCGCGGAATGAGCAGTTCTTC. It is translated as CASSFGQGARNEQFF.

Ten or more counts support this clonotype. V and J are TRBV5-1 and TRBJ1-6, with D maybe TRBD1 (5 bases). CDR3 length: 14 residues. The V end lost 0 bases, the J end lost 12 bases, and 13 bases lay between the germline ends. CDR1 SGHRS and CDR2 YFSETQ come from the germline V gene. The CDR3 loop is CASSLVVRGEPLHF. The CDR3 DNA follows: TGCGCCAGCAGCTTGGTAGTCAGAGGGGAACCCCTCCACTTT.

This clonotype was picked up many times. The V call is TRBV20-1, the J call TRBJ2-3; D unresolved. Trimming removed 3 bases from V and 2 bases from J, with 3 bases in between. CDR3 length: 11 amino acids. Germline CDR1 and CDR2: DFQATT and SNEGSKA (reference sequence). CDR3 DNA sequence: TGCAGTGCTAGCCTCACAGATACGCAGTATTTT. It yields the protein CSASLTDTQYF.

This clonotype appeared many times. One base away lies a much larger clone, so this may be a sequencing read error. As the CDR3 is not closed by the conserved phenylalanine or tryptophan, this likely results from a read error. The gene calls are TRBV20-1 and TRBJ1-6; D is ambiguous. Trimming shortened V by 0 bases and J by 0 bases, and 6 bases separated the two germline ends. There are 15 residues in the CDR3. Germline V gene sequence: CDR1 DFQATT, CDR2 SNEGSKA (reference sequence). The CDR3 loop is CSARDGSSYNSPLHC. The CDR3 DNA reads TGCAGTGCTAGAGATGGGAGCTCCTATAATTCACCCCTCCACTGT.

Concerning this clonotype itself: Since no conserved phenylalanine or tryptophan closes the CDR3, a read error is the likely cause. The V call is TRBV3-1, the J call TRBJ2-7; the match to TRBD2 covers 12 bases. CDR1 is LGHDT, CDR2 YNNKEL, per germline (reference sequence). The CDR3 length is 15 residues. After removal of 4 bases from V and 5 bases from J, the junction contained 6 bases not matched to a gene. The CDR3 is CASSRVTSGGNEQYN. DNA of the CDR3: TGTGCCAGCAGCCGGGTGACTAGCGGGGGCAACGAGCAGTACAAC.

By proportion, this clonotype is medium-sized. CDR3 sequence (DNA): TGTGCCAGCAGTTACGGGACAGGGGCCGGGGAGCTGTTTTTT. Its protein product is CASSYGTGAGELFF. The chain carries TRBV6-2 or TRBV6-3 and TRBJ2-2, with 10 bases that match TRBD1. The CDR3 consists of 14 residues. Germline V gene data show CDR1 as MNHEY and CDR2 as SVGEGT. The J segment lost 6 bases and the V segment lost 2 bases, leaving 0 bases of the junction unmatched.

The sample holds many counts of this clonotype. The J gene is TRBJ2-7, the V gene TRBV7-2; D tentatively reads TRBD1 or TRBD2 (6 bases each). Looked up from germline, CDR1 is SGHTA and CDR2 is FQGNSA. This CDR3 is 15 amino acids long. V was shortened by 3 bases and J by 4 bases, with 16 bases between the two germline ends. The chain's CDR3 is CASSLGKGGMYEQYF. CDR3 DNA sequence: TGTGCCAGCAGCTTGGGGAAGGGGGGCATGTACGAGCAGTACTTC.

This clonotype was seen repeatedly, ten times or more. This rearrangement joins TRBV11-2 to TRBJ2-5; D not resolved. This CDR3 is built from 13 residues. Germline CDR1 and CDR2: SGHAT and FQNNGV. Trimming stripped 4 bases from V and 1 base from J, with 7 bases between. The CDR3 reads CASSSGVQETQYF. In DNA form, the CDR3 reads TGTGCCAGCAGCTCGGGCGTCCAAGAGACCCAGTACTTC.